This T cell receptor (beta chain) was retrieved from a study of blood T cells in healthy people across ages. Broader study findings: The unsorted PBMCs prevented any conclusive comparison of naive versus antigen-experienced cells. Age advanced and TCR beta diversity per million T cells fell, roughly linearly.

Concerning this clonotype itself: The antigen remains undetermined.

The CDR3 is 13 amino acids. Deletions cut 6 bases from V and 5 bases from J, with 13 bases between. Germline V gives CDR1 LNHNV, CDR2 YYDKDF (reference sequence). Next came a second PCR, run for about 6 to 11 cycles, which used a sample-barcoded 5' primer along with a J-beta primer mix. TCRdb re-analysed the 5' RACE reads in MiXCR, keeping a single row per CDR3 protein. The sample includes 600,000 to 900,000 distinct CDR3 sequences, about a quarter of them seen just once. These data also featured in a second study, about T cells of mothers and their children.

Sequencing was carried out using blood. This TCR derives from a boy between 5 and 17 years old in good health. The rearrangement joins TRBV15 to TRBJ2-5; TRBD1 is a possible D gene (6 bases). The CDR3 DNA reads TGTGCCACCAGGCCGGGACATAGGGAGACCCAGTACTTC. Translation gives CATRPGHRETQYF.